The present TCR beta chain was sequenced within a study of cytomegalovirus exposure and HLA in healthy donors. Study-wide results and limits: Sequences of the TCR beta chain were said to predict the HLA-A and HLA-B alleles of most subjects accurately.

Trimming stripped 4 bases from V and 1 base from J, with 8 bases between. Germline CDR1 SQVTM, CDR2 ANQGSEA. The CDR3 spans 12 residues. The PCR contained 60 Vbeta and 13 Jbeta primers. Original methodology: The count from a later analysis was 70 million to 85 million unique TCR beta chains, some 9.9 million of them shared. Repertoires were generated with immunoSEQ multiplex PCR, while TCRdb's copy carries only in-frame clones and drops some. V and J calls and clone size are those listed in that table; D and trimming were worked out from the DNA. The sample yields 150,000 to 200,000 clones, around 77% seen once. On this clone itself: The antigen remains undetermined.

Source material: PBMCs. This chain connects TRBV29-1 to TRBJ2-7, with TRBD1 as a possible D gene (6 bases). The origin of this receptor is a man aged 60-69 years in good health and CMV-seronegative. This CDR3 is CSVVQGSYEQYF. The CDR3 nucleotides read TGCAGCGTTGTACAGGGATCCTACGAGCAGTACTTC.